The clone carrying this T cell receptor (beta chain) was picked up one time. The antigen remains undetermined. The data originate from a study of T cell responses to AZD1222 COVID-19 vaccine. Study-wide context: Second doses that came at about 4 or about 12 weeks were put together. Regarding the study as a whole: The donor group comprised mostly white British people and more females; the analysis possibly underestimated clonal diversity.

The repertoire was sequenced with immunoSEQ multiplex PCR; TCRdb's copy has only in-frame clones and lacks some. The sample contains roughly 120,000 clones, 91% of which appear only once. V lost 4 bases and J lost 3, with 7 bases in between. The germline V gene encodes CDR1 SGHDN and CDR2 FVKESK. The CDR3 is made up of 12 amino acids. V is TRBV14 and J is TRBJ2-7; D gene ambiguous. The specimen was peripheral blood, collected on day 0 of AZD1222 vaccination. The sequence derives from an adult in good health. The CDR3 is CASSLTYYEQYF. The CDR3 DNA reads as TGTGCCAGCAGCCTCACCTACTACGAGCAGTACTTC.